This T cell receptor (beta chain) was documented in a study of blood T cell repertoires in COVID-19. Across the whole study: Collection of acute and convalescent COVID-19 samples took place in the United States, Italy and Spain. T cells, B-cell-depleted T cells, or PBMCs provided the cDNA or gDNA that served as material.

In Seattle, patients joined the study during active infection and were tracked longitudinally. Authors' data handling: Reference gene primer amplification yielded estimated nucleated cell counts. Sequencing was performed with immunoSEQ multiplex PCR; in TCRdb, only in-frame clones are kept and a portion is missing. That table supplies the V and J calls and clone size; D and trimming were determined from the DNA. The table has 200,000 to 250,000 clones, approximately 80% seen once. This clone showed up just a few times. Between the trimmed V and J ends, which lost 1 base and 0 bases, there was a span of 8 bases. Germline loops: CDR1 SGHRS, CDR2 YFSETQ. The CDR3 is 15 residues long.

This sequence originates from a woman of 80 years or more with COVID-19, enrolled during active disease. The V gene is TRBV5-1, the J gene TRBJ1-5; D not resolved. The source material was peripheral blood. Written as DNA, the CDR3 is TGCGCCAGCAGCTTGTCCGGGATTAGCAATCAGCCCCAGCATTTT. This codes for CASSLSGISNQPQHF.